Each of the 19 T cell receptor beta chains below was sequenced from the same sample in a study of shared clonotypes between healthy human individuals. Method: immunoSEQ multiplex PCR; TCRdb's copy keeps in-frame clones and lacks some. Here the sample spans under 600,000 clones, roughly 98% being singletons. Naive CD8 cells lacked CD45RO, underwent positive selection for CCR7 and left out terminally differentiated effector memory CD45RA+ cells. The sample was naive CD8+ T cells sorted from blood. These receptors came from a man aged 30 to 39 in good health.

V usage is TRBV6-5 and J usage is TRBJ2-7; no clear D. V lost 6 bases and J lost 5, with 17 bases in between. The germline CDR1 and CDR2 sequences are MNHEY and SVGAGI. CDR3 length equals 14 residues. The CDR3 loop is CASSPTNPRDEQYF. CDR3 nucleotide sequence: TGTGCCAGCAGCCCCACCAATCCTAGGGACGAGCAGTACTTC.

To note about this clone: Sequence at one end of the junction differs from germline and may be a read error. The rearrangement links TRBV7-7 to TRBJ2-1, with TRBD2 matching 10 bases. The length of the CDR3 is 16 residues. CDR1 and CDR2 (germline): SSHAT, FNYEAQ (reference sequence). The CDR3 is CASSSGASGGGDEQFF. CDR3 sequence (DNA): TGTGCTAGCAGCTCGGGGGCTAGCGGGGGAGGCGATGAGCAGTTCTTC.

The V and J genes are TRBV4-2 and TRBJ1-4, with 7 positions matching TRBD1. This CDR3 spans 16 amino acids. J gave up 5 bases and V 1 base, and 7 bases lay outside the gene matches. Germline-derived CDR1 and CDR2 are LGHNA and YNFKEQ. The CDR3 loop is CASSQAGGGQNEKLFF. The CDR3 nucleotides are TGTGCCAGCAGCCAAGCCGGGGGGGGACAGAATGAAAAACTGTTTTTT.

The chain uses TRBV6-6 and TRBJ1-1; D unresolved. Trimming shortened V by 6 bases and J by 5 bases, and 10 bases separated the two germline ends. Germline CDR1 MNHNY, CDR2 SVGAGI (reference sequence). There are 12 residues in the CDR3. The CDR3 loop is CASRYSGTEAFF. CDR3 nucleotide sequence: TGTGCCAGCAGATACAGCGGGACTGAAGCTTTCTTT.

V usage is TRBV11-3 and J usage is TRBJ2-7; unclear D gene. CDR3 length equals 13 residues. Germline assignment: CDR1 SGHNT and CDR2 YENEEA. V shed 0 bases and J shed 2 bases, with 5 bases lying between them. In DNA, the CDR3 is TGTGCCAGCAGCTTAGAAAACACCTACGAGCAGTACTTC. Encoded protein: CASSLENTYEQYF.

The V gene is TRBV2, the J gene TRBJ2-3; D is unresolved. Trimming shortened V by 11 bases and J by 2 bases, and 11 bases separated the two germline ends. Germline V gene sequence: CDR1 SNHLY, CDR2 FYNNEI. The CDR3 is made up of 12 amino acids. CDR3 coding DNA: TGTGCCTGGCGACCTTTCACAGATACGCAGTATTTT. Translation: CAWRPFTDTQYF. The full variable domain, rest sourced from reference TRBV2 and TRBJ2-3, is EPEVTQTPSHQVTQMGQEVILRCVPISNHLYFYWYRQILGQKVEFLVSFYNNEISEKSEIFDDQFSVERPDGSNFTLKIRSTKLEDSAMYFCAWRPFTDTQYFGPGTRLTVL.

The rearrangement links TRBV13 to TRBJ2-7, with D tentatively TRBD1 (5 bases). CDR3 size: 13 residues. CDR1 is PRHDT and CDR2 is FYEKMQ in the germline V gene (reference sequence). Trimming removed 4 bases at V and 1 base at J, with 8 bases between. The CDR3 spells CASSSDRSYEQYF. The CDR3 DNA follows: TGTGCCAGCAGCTCCGACAGATCCTACGAGCAGTACTTC.

CDR3 residues: CSVEDRWTGELFF. The CDR3 nucleotides are TGCAGCGTTGAAGATCGATGGACCGGGGAGCTGTTTTTT. V usage is TRBV29-1 and J usage is TRBJ2-2, with no clear D. The CDR3 consists of 13 residues. Per germline, CDR1 SQVTM and CDR2 ANQGSEA. V was clipped by 0 bases and J by 5 bases, with 7 bases between them.

The chain uses TRBV4-1 and TRBJ2-1; 7 bases align to TRBD2. CDR3 length: 13 amino acids. Germline V gene lookup returns CDR1 MGHRA and CDR2 YSYEKL. Trimming at V came to 4 bases and at J to 13 bases, leaving 10 bases not matched to a gene. This CDR3 reads CASSPEAGRIQFF. The CDR3, as DNA: TGCGCCAGCAGCCCCGAAGCCGGGAGGATCCAGTTCTTC.

V gene TRBV4-1 combines with J gene TRBJ2-1; possible D gene TRBD2, 6 bases. Trimming took 2 bases from V and 3 from J, leaving 17 bases between them. Per germline, CDR1 MGHRA and CDR2 YSYEKL. CDR3 length: 17 residues. The CDR3 sequence is CASSQLPDWDFYNEQFF. The CDR3 region has the DNA TGCGCCAGCAGCCAACTTCCGGATTGGGACTTCTACAATGAGCAGTTCTTC.

This chain links TRBV7-9 with TRBJ1-2; D call uncertain. This CDR3 has 15 residues. Looked up from germline, CDR1 is SEHNR and CDR2 is FQNEAQ (reference sequence). V was shortened by 5 bases and J by 4 bases, with 17 bases between the two germline ends. The chain's CDR3 is CASSPISHSPYGYTF. The CDR3 DNA follows: TGTGCCAGCAGCCCCATTTCCCATTCCCCCTATGGCTACACCTTC. Supplemented by reference TRBV7-9 and TRBJ1-2, the full variable domain reads DTGVSQNPRHKITKRGQNVTFRCDPISEHNRLYWYRQTLGQGPEFLTYFQNEAQLEKSRLLSDRFSAERPKGSFSTLEIQRTEQGDSAMYLCASSPISHSPYGYTFGSGTRLTVV.

This chain connects TRBV25-1 to TRBJ1-4, with D uncertain. The CDR3 length is 11 residues. The ends were cut back, 8 bases at V and 4 bases at J, with 5 bases in the middle. Germline V gene data show CDR1 as MGHDK and CDR2 as SYGVNS. CDR3 loop: CASSGNEKLFF. CDR3 DNA: TGTGCCAGCTCGGGTAATGAAAAACTGTTTTTT.

The chain links TRBV30 to TRBJ2-7, with D possibly TRBD2 on 6 matching bases. CDR1 and CDR2 from the germline V gene are GTSNPN and SVGIG (reference sequence). This CDR3 has 15 amino acids. The V and J ends lost 8 bases and 0 bases respectively, with 20 bases between them. This CDR3 is CAGAPLAFTSYEQYF. For the CDR3, the DNA is TGTGCCGGGGCGCCTCTAGCGTTCACCTCCTACGAGCAGTACTTC.

The rearrangement uses TRBV5-1 and TRBJ2-5, with D perhaps matching TRBD1 (6 bases). The CDR3 is 13 residues long. Between the trimmed V and J ends, which lost 1 base and 12 bases, there was a span of 16 bases. Looked up from germline, CDR1 is SGHRS and CDR2 is YFSETQ. CDR3 sequence: CASSLKIRDTEYF. CDR3 DNA: TGCGCCAGCAGCTTGAAAATCCGGGACACCGAGTACTTC.

J is TRBJ2-1 and V is TRBV28, with 13 positions matching TRBD2. In germline, CDR1 is MDHEN, CDR2 SYDVKM. The CDR3 runs to 14 residues. V trimming: 7 bases; J trimming: 7 bases; junction bases outside the gene matches: 4. The CDR3 DNA reads as TGTGCCAGCAAAGGACTAGCGGGAGTAAATGAGCAGTTCTTC. Protein: CASKGLAGVNEQFF. Full variable domain (outside the CDR3, taken from reference TRBV28 and TRBJ2-1): DVKVTQSSRYLVKRTGEKVFLECVQDMDHENMFWYRQDPGLGLRLIYFSYDVKMKEKGDIPEGYSVSREKKERFSLILESASTNQTSMYLCASKGLAGVNEQFFGPGTRLTVL.

The gene calls are TRBV29-1 and TRBJ2-1; D assignment may be TRBD1 or TRBD2 (5 bases each). The CDR3 is made up of 13 amino acids. Germline V gene lookup returns CDR1 SQVTM and CDR2 ANQGSEA. Trimming took 7 bases from V and 0 from J, leaving 10 bases between them. The CDR3 DNA reads TGCAGCGGGGACGCTAGCTCCTACAATGAGCAGTTCTTC. Translated, it gives CSGDASSYNEQFF.

The chain employs TRBV27 and TRBJ2-7, with D perhaps matching TRBD2 (6 bases). Germline values: CDR1 MNHEY, CDR2 SMNVEV (reference sequence). The V and J ends lost 5 bases and 5 bases respectively, with 13 bases between them. The CDR3 is 13 residues long. The CDR3: CASSHPPSDEQYF. Written as DNA, the CDR3 is TGTGCCAGCAGTCACCCACCTAGCGACGAGCAGTACTTC.

This chain links TRBV10-2 with TRBJ2-7; 7 nucleotides align to TRBD1. Germline assignment: CDR1 WSHSY and CDR2 SAAADI. The CDR3 has 15 amino acids. V was pared by 3 bases and J by 5 bases, with 10 bases of the junction left unmatched. CDR3 region: CASSESGQVIDEQYF. CDR3 sequence (DNA): TGCGCCAGCAGTGAATCTGGACAGGTTATCGACGAGCAGTACTTC.

This chain connects TRBV5-3 to TRBJ2-1; 10 bases align to TRBD2. TRBV5-3 is reported as an ORF; its role is uncertain. The CDR3 sequence is 15 residues long. V lost 0 bases to trimming and J lost 8 bases; unmatched junction nucleotides: 5. The CDR3 DNA is TGTGCCAGAAGCTTGGACCTAGCGGGAGAATATGAGCAGTTCTTC. It is translated as CARSLDLAGEYEQFF.